These T cell receptor beta chains were read from a single sample in a study of T cells in Graves' hyperthyroidism and ophthalmopathy. TCRdb ran MiXCR on the multiplex PCR reads and lists one entry per CDR3 protein. The table lists 470,000 or so distinct CDR3 sequences, about a fifth of them singletons. Specimen: blood. All receptors come from a man between 18 and 29 years old with Graves' hyperthyroidism. The CDR3 runs from the conserved cysteine through the conserved F or W. The D gene is left open where the match is weak. The size field is filled for only some rows; it gives once, few, many or a size class.

>TRBV4-1|TRBJ1-1|many|-
TGCGCCAGCAGCCAAGAGCCCGGGGGCGGATTTGAAGCTTTCTTT
CASSQEPGGGFEAFF
>TRBV3-1|TRBJ1-1|few|TRBD1
TGTGCCAGCAGCCCCCGGACAGGGTGGGTGCCTTTTGAAGCTTTCTTT
CASSPRTGWVPFEAFF
>TRBV28|TRBJ1-1|-|-
TGTGCCAGCAGTTTGTGGAAATCTGAAGCTTTCTTT
CASSLWKSEAFF
>TRBV12-3/TRBV12-4|TRBJ1-1|many|-
TGTGCCAGCAGCTCCATGGGGATGGGGGGAGCAAACACTGAAGCTTTCTTT
CASSSMGMGGANTEAFF
>TRBV2|TRBJ1-1|many|-
TGTGCCAGCAGTGAAGCGCCGAGAGTCGGGGGTGAAGCTTTCTTT
CASSEAPRVGGEAFF
>TRBV12-3/TRBV12-4|TRBJ2-7|-|-
TGTGCCAGCAGTGTAATATTCGGGGCTCGCAACGAGCAGTACTTC
CASSVIFGARNEQYF
>TRBV27|TRBJ2-7|many|-
TGTGCCAGCAGTTTATCTGTTGGCTACGAGCAGTACTTC
CASSLSVGYEQYF
>TRBV4-1|TRBJ2-7|few|TRBD1
TGCGCCAGCAGCCAAGAAGACAGGGGGGGTTACTACGAGCAGTACTTC
CASSQEDRGGYYEQYF
>TRBV18|TRBJ1-5|-|-
TGTGCCAGCTCACCAGCGGACGTCCCCGGTATCCAGCCCCAGCATTTT
CASSPADVPGIQPQHF
>TRBV6-1|TRBJ1-5|many|-
TGTGCCAGCATGATAAGTAGCAATCAGCCCCAGCATTTT
CASMISSNQPQHF
>TRBV12-3/TRBV12-4|TRBJ1-2|many|TRBD1
TGTGCCAGCAGTTTACGGACAGGGTTCTATGGCTACACCTTC
CASSLRTGFYGYTF
>TRBV28|TRBJ2-5|many|TRBD1
TGTGCCAGCAGTTTCGGGACAGGCGTACAAGAGACCCAGTACTTC
CASSFGTGVQETQYF
>TRBV19|TRBJ2-6|once|-
TGTGCCAGTAGTTCCTTCGCCGCGGGGGCCAACGTCCTGACTTTC
CASSSFAAGANVLTF
>TRBV28|TRBJ1-1|many|-
TGTGCCAGCAGTTTGAGGACAGTAACGAACACTGAAGCTTTCTTT
CASSLRTVTNTEAFF
>TRBV12-3/TRBV12-4|TRBJ1-1|many|TRBD1
TGTGCCAGCAGTTCCGGGACAGGGTTTGTGAACACTGAAGCTTTCTTT
CASSSGTGFVNTEAFF
>TRBV2|TRBJ1-2|many|-
TGTGCCAGCGAGATCGGTGCGGGGGGCTATGGCTACACCTTC
CASEIGAGGYGYTF
>TRBV7-2|TRBJ2-7|many|-
TGTGCCAGCAGGGACCTCCGGGACAACCTCTACGAGCAGTACTTC
CASRDLRDNLYEQYF
>TRBV6-1|TRBJ1-4|few|-
TGTGCCAGCAGTGAAGGGAACCGCGAAAAACTGTTTTTT
CASSEGNREKLFF
>TRBV7-8|TRBJ1-1|-|-
TGTGCCAGCAGCTCGATCAGGGGAAGGAGCACTGAAGCTTTCTTT
CASSSIRGRSTEAFF
>TRBV5-1|TRBJ2-7|many|-
TGCGCCAGCAGCCCCCCTGACGAGCAGTACTTC
CASSPPDEQYF
>TRBV12-3/TRBV12-4|TRBJ1-1|-|-
TGTGCCAGCAGCGTCGACAGACCTGATGCTTTCTTT
CASSVDRPDAFF
>TRBV12-3/TRBV12-4|TRBJ1-1|many|-
TGTGCCAGCAGAAGCCTCGGGGGCACTGAAGCTTTCTTT
CASRSLGGTEAFF
>TRBV6-1|TRBJ2-7|few|-
TGTGCCAGCACCGAACGAGGACTCTGGGGAGTGAACGAGCAGTACTTC
CASTERGLWGVNEQYF
>TRBV27|TRBJ1-1|-|TRBD1
TGTGCCAGCAGTTTATACTCAGGGGGCGGTTTATCGTGGGGCGCTGAAGCTTGCTTT
CASSLYSGGGLSWGAEACF
>TRBV12-3/TRBV12-4|TRBJ1-3|many|TRBD1
TGTGCCAGCAGTGGGACAGTTAACACCATATATTTT
CASSGTVNTIYF
>TRBV6-1|TRBJ1-1|many|-
TGTGCCAGCACCCCGGCTCGAGGCACTGAAGCTTTCTTT
CASTPARGTEAFF
>TRBV13|TRBJ2-7|many|-
TGTGCCAGCAGCTTAGGCCTAAAGGGGACCTACGAGCAGTACTTC
CASSLGLKGTYEQYF
>TRBV12-3/TRBV12-4|TRBJ1-1|many|-
TGTGCCAGCAGCGGAGGGGGGATCACTGAAGCTTTCTTT
CASSGGGITEAFF
>TRBV7-8|TRBJ1-1|many|-
TGTGCCAGCAGCTCAACCGCCGATATGAACACTGAAGCTTTCTTT
CASSSTADMNTEAFF
>TRBV5-6|TRBJ2-7|-|-
TGTGCCAGCAGCTTTTACAGGAATTCCTACGAGCAGTACTTC
CASSFYRNSYEQYF
>TRBV19|TRBJ1-5|-|TRBD1
TGTGCCAGTAGTATAGAGGACAGGGATCAGCCCCAGCATTTT
CASSIEDRDQPQHF
>TRBV11-2|TRBJ2-2|many|-
TGTGCCAGCAGCCCCTTGACAGGCAACACCGGGGAGCTGTTTTTT
CASSPLTGNTGELFF
>TRBV12-3/TRBV12-4|TRBJ2-7|many|TRBD1
TGTGCCAGCAGTTTCGGACAGGGGGGCATGTACGAGCAGTACTTC
CASSFGQGGMYEQYF
>TRBV12-3/TRBV12-4|TRBJ1-2|-|-
TGTGCCAGCAGTAAACCCGCGCAGGTCCCCTATGGCTACACCTTC
CASSKPAQVPYGYTF
>TRBV20-1|TRBJ2-5|few|-
TGCAGTGCTCGGCGGGACATTGACCAAGAGACCCAGTACTTC
CSARRDIDQETQYF
>TRBV6-7|TRBJ1-5|many|-
TGTGCCAGCAGTTATCCCGGGCGGCAGCCCCAGCATTTT
CASSYPGRQPQHF
>TRBV6-2/TRBV6-3|TRBJ2-7|-|-
TGTGCCAGCAGTACCGGGACACCTTTCTCCTACGAGCAGTACTTC
CASSTGTPFSYEQYF
>TRBV12-3/TRBV12-4|TRBJ2-5|many|TRBD1
TGTGCCAGCAGACGACAGGGGATGAGGGGGGAGACCCAGTACTTC
CASRRQGMRGETQYF
>TRBV12-3/TRBV12-4|TRBJ1-1|many|TRBD1
TGTGCCAGCAGGGGTGGGGGACAGGGGTACACTGAAGCTTTCTTT
CASRGGGQGYTEAFF
>TRBV30|TRBJ1-3|many|-
TGTGCCTGGAGTCTTCTCGCAGGGGCGGAGGGAAACACCATATATTTT
CAWSLLAGAEGNTIYF
>TRBV2|TRBJ1-1|-|-
TGTGCCAGCAGTGACCGGGTCCTACCGGCTTTCTTT
CASSDRVLPAFF
>TRBV10-3|TRBJ1-1|-|-
TGTGCCATCAGTGAGGGGATAGGGAACACTGAAGCTTTCTTT
CAISEGIGNTEAFF
>TRBV5-6|TRBJ1-1|-|-
TGTGCCAGCGCTACCCAGGGATCCACTGAAGCTTTCTTT
CASATQGSTEAFF
>TRBV25-1|TRBJ2-7|once|-
TGTGCCAGCAGTGACTACAAGGTTGGAACCGAGCAGTACTTC
CASSDYKVGTEQYF
>TRBV5-1|TRBJ2-7|many|TRBD1
TGCGCCAGCAGCTTGGGAACAGGGGAAGAAGAGCAGTACTTC
CASSLGTGEEEQYF
>TRBV5-6|TRBJ2-2|few|-
TGTGCCAGCAGCTTGGCCCCCGGGGAGCTGTTTTTT
CASSLAPGELFF
>TRBV12-3/TRBV12-4|TRBJ1-1|many|-
TGTGCCAGCAGTTCACCTGGATTGTTTAACACTGAAGCTTTCTTT
CASSSPGLFNTEAFF
>TRBV24-1|TRBJ2-5|many|TRBD2
TGTGCCACCAGTGATTTGACTAGCGGCCAAGAGACCCAGTACTTC
CATSDLTSGQETQYF
>TRBV2|TRBJ1-1|many|TRBD1
TGTGCCAGCAGTGCCCTACCCCCTACGACAGGGATCAGCCCTGAAGCTTTCTTT
CASSALPPTTGISPEAFF
>TRBV12-3/TRBV12-4|TRBJ2-7|-|-
TGTGCCAGCAGCCTAACTAGGTCCTCCGGCGAGCAGTACTTC
CASSLTRSSGEQYF
>TRBV19|TRBJ1-5|many|TRBD1
TGTGCCAGTAGTATTTGGGACAGGGATCAGCCCCAGCATTTT
CASSIWDRDQPQHF
>TRBV6-1|TRBJ2-5|many|-
TGTGCCAGCAGTGCTCCCACATGGGGGACCCAGTACTTC
CASSAPTWGTQYF
>TRBV12-3/TRBV12-4|TRBJ1-1|many|-
TGTGCCAGCGAGTTACGGGCCTCAGACACTGAAGCTTTCTTT
CASELRASDTEAFF
>TRBV6-5|TRBJ2-7|-|-
TGTGCCAGCAGTTACGGGGTCAGGGACTACGAGCAGTACTTC
CASSYGVRDYEQYF
>TRBV6-1|TRBJ2-5|many|-
TGTGCCAGCCGGGACGGCCAAGAGACCCAGTACTTC
CASRDGQETQYF